The 20 T cell receptor beta chains below all came from one sample that was sequenced in a study of blood T cells in healthy people across ages. Combining a sample-barcoded 5' primer with a J-beta primer mix, a second PCR ran for roughly 6 to 11 cycles. TCRdb passed the 5' RACE reads through MiXCR, listing each CDR3 protein once. Found here are hundreds of thousands of distinct CDR3 sequences, approximately 49% of them singletons; the top ten hold under 35%. The sample was blood. These receptors all stem from a woman aged 60-75 years in good health.

The V and J genes are TRBV29-1 and TRBJ1-1; D is unresolved. This CDR3 comprises 13 residues. V lost 4 bases and J 2 bases, leaving 11 bases between the germline ends. Germline CDR1 is SQVTM and CDR2 is ANQGSEA. The chain's CDR3 is CSVGSVYNTEAFF. In DNA, the CDR3 is TGCAGCGTTGGTTCAGTATATAACACTGAAGCTTTCTTT.

This clonotype was observed a handful of times. This chain links TRBV20-1 with TRBJ2-7; a possible D gene is TRBD2 (5 bases). Trimming took 6 bases from V and 6 from J, leaving 21 bases between them. Germline V lookup: CDR1 DFQATT, CDR2 SNEGSKA (reference sequence). There are 14 residues in the CDR3. The CDR3 bases are TGCAGTGCCCCTGCGGCTAGCCTGGTGGGCGAGCAGTACTTC. Translated: CSAPAASLVGEQYF.

The chain employs TRBV2 and TRBJ2-7, with D tentatively TRBD1 (6 bases). The germline V gene encodes CDR1 SNHLY and CDR2 FYNNEI. This CDR3 contains 15 residues. With 6 bases removed from V and 0 bases from J, the gap between germline ends came to 15 bases. CDR3 bases: TGTGCCAGCAGAGAAAGACAGGCTTCCTCCTACGAGCAGTACTTC. It encodes CASRERQASSYEQYF.

In this sample, this clonotype turned up once. This chain links TRBV12-3 or TRBV12-4 with TRBJ1-2; TRBD1 matches at 11 bases. J lost 4 bases, V lost 6 bases, and 7 bases had no gene match. The CDR3 runs to 15 residues. The CDR3 here is CASRTGGTGGYGYTF. The CDR3 DNA follows: TGTGCCAGCAGGACGGGGGGGACAGGGGGCTATGGCTACACCTTC.

The rearrangement links TRBV10-3 to TRBJ2-6; D uncertain. Per the germline V gene, CDR1 is ENHRY and CDR2 is SYGVKD. V lost 3 bases to trimming and J lost 0 bases, with 6 bases between them. The CDR3 is 15 amino acids. In nucleotides, the CDR3 is TGTGCCATCAGTGATTGGGACTCTGGGGCCAACGTCCTGACTTTC. This codes for CAISDWDSGANVLTF.

This sequence joins TRBV5-1 and TRBJ2-7, with D possibly matching TRBD1 (7 bases). The CDR3 has 16 residues. Trimming took off 1 base at V and 3 bases at J, with 17 bases between the two ends. Germline lookup yields CDR1 SGHRS and CDR2 YFSETQ. The CDR3 loop reads CASSLNVQGGNYEQYF. The CDR3 region has the DNA TGCGCCAGCAGCTTGAACGTGCAGGGGGGCAACTACGAGCAGTACTTC.

The V and J genes are TRBV6-5 and TRBJ2-5; the D is unclear. The J call is in doubt because the DNA end fits TRBJ2-1 better. The germline gives CDR1 MNHEY, CDR2 SVGAGI. CDR3 length: 15 residues. The CDR3 nucleotides are TGTGCCAGCAGTTACTCGGCCGGATTCCAAGAGACCCAGTTCTTC. It codes for CASSYSAGFQETQFF.

The chain has TRBV12-3 or TRBV12-4 and TRBJ2-1; 8 bases are shared with TRBD1. V was pared by 6 bases and J by 5 bases, with 6 bases of the junction left unmatched. This CDR3 spans 14 amino acids. CDR3 in amino acids: CASRWTGRDNEQFF. Written as DNA, the CDR3 is TGTGCCAGCAGGTGGACAGGGCGCGACAATGAGCAGTTCTTC.

The CDR3 reads CASSFQGGAEAFF. CDR3 in DNA: TGTGCCAGCAGCTTCCAAGGAGGCGCTGAAGCTTTCTTT. This chain links TRBV11-2 with TRBJ1-1; no firm D call. Trimming took off 3 bases at V and 6 bases at J, with 11 bases between the two ends. The CDR3 runs to 13 residues. Per germline, CDR1 SGHAT and CDR2 FQNNGV.

The chain has TRBV20-1 and TRBJ2-1, with 9 positions matching TRBD2. Looked up from germline, CDR1 is DFQATT and CDR2 is SNEGSKA (reference sequence). Losses at the gene ends were 6 bases for V and 4 bases for J; bases not matched to a gene: 13. This CDR3 has 16 amino acids. The CDR3 DNA reads TGCAGTGCGCGGGTGGCTAGCGGGGCGTCATACAATGAGCAGTTCTTC. Protein sequence: CSARVASGASYNEQFF.

This chain uses TRBV7-2 with TRBJ2-1; D is perhaps TRBD2 (5 bases). The CDR3 has 14 residues. V was clipped by 3 bases and J by 7 bases, with 13 bases between them. Looked up from germline, CDR1 is SGHTA and CDR2 is FQGNSA. The CDR3 bases are TGTGCCAGCAGCTTCCGAAGCGCGGGTAATGAGCAGTTCTTC. It yields the protein CASSFRSAGNEQFF. Looking up the rest from reference TRBV7-2 and TRBJ2-1 gives the full variable domain: GAGVSQSPSNKVTEKGKDVELRCDPISGHTALYWYRQSLGQGLEFLIYFQGNSAPDKSGLPSDRFSAERTGGSVSTLTIQRTQQEDSAVYLCASSFRSAGNEQFFGPGTRLTVL.

This clonotype came up a few times. The chain employs TRBV20-1 and TRBJ2-5; D is ambiguous. The CDR3 has 12 amino acids. Germline V gene lookup returns CDR1 DFQATT and CDR2 SNEGSKA (reference sequence). Trimming took off 3 bases at V and 4 bases at J, with 9 bases between the two ends. The chain's CDR3 is CSASPHIETQYF. Here the CDR3 DNA reads TGCAGTGCTAGCCCCCATATAGAGACCCAGTACTTC.

The V and J genes are TRBV27 and TRBJ2-3; maybe TRBD2 (6 bases). This CDR3 region has 15 residues. From germline, CDR1 is MNHEY and CDR2 SMNVEV (reference sequence). V dropped 3 bases and J dropped 5 bases, with 15 bases sitting between them. The CDR3 DNA reads TGTGCCAGCAGTTTGTACCGGGAGCCTGTAGATACGCAGTATTTT. Protein product: CASSLYREPVDTQYF.

The genes are TRBV10-3 and TRBJ2-1; a possible D gene is TRBD2 (6 bases). The V end lost 4 bases, the J end lost 6 bases, and 22 bases lay between the germline ends. The CDR3 totals 17 residues. Germline loops: CDR1 ENHRY, CDR2 SYGVKD. CDR3 bases: TGTGCCATCAGTGGCCACCGCGGGGCGGGATCCCTCAATGAGCAGTTCTTC. Translating it yields CAISGHRGAGSLNEQFF.

V and J are TRBV7-2 and TRBJ1-2; 8 bases map to TRBD1. V lost 4 bases to trimming and J lost 2 bases; unmatched junction nucleotides: 6. This CDR3 comprises 15 residues. CDR1 SGHTA and CDR2 FQGNSA come from the germline V gene. CDR3 region: CASSSSSGGNYGYTF. The CDR3 nucleotides are TGTGCCAGCAGCTCGTCATCAGGGGGCAACTATGGCTACACCTTC. The entire variable domain, with the rest obtained from reference TRBV7-2 and TRBJ1-2, is as follows: GAGVSQSPSNKVTEKGKDVELRCDPISGHTALYWYRQSLGQGLEFLIYFQGNSAPDKSGLPSDRFSAERTGGSVSTLTIQRTQQEDSAVYLCASSSSSGGNYGYTFGSGTRLTVV.

This clonotype was seen a few times. The chain joins TRBV7-2 to TRBJ2-1, with 14 bases identical to TRBD2. The CDR3 is 15 amino acids. The V segment lost 3 bases and the J segment 9 bases; nucleotides outside the gene matches: 4. Germline V gene data show CDR1 as SGHTA and CDR2 as FQGNSA. The CDR3 reads CASSFSGLAGVEQFF. CDR3 nucleotides: TGTGCCAGCAGCTTCTCGGGACTAGCGGGAGTTGAGCAGTTCTTC.

This chain joins TRBV6-1 and TRBJ1-2, with D maybe TRBD1 (6 bases). This CDR3 has 14 amino acids. Germline loops: CDR1 MNHNS, CDR2 SASEGT. V dropped 6 bases and J dropped 7 bases, with 18 bases sitting between them. CDR3 sequence: CASRRGYQSFGYTF. The CDR3 DNA follows: TGTGCCAGCAGAAGGGGGTACCAAAGTTTTGGCTACACCTTC.

This clonotype was counted a few times. This sequence joins TRBV20-1 and TRBJ2-4; 10 bases line up with TRBD2. Trimming cost V 4 bases and J 0 bases; bases outside gene matches: 3. The germline V gene encodes CDR1 DFQATT and CDR2 SNEGSKA (reference sequence). The CDR3 consists of 15 residues. CDR3 residues: CSAISGRKAKNIQYF. The DNA of the CDR3 is TGCAGTGCTATTAGCGGGAGGAAAGCCAAAAACATTCAGTACTTC.

The chain has TRBV5-5 and TRBJ2-7; no firm D call. Trimming took 6 bases from V and 6 from J, leaving 31 bases between them. This CDR3 comprises 18 residues. CDR1 is SGHKS and CDR2 is YYEKEE in the germline V gene (reference sequence). CDR3 loop: CASIPGSQDPRTTIEQYF. DNA for the CDR3: TGTGCCAGCATCCCCGGGTCTCAGGACCCTCGGACGACAATCGAGCAGTACTTC.

This clonotype turned up a few times. V gene TRBV7-2 combines with J gene TRBJ1-2; TRBD1 matches at 7 bases. J gave up 4 bases and V 5 bases, and 10 bases lay outside the gene matches. The CDR3 is made up of 15 amino acids. The V gene's germline CDR1 is SGHTA and CDR2 FQGNSA. The CDR3 region is CASSATTGSLYGYTF. The CDR3 DNA sequence: TGTGCCAGCAGCGCCACGACAGGGAGCCTCTATGGCTACACCTTC.